These 23 T cell receptor beta chains were sequenced from one sample in a study of CD8+CD57+ T cells in acquired aplastic anemia. Genomic DNA constituted the template upon which TCR beta VDJ and CDR3 profiling was performed. MiXCR, run by TCRdb on the reads, gives a single entry per CDR3 protein. Among hundreds of thousands of distinct CDR3 sequences listed, roughly 53% were seen once. Patients picked for sequencing had shown CD8+CD57+ cell expansion detected by flow cytometry. The sequenced sample consisted of sorted CD4+, CD8+, or CD8+CD57+ T cells (not recorded which) from PBMCs. These TCRs come from a human donor with aplastic anemia.

This clonotype was counted many times. V is TRBV2 and J is TRBJ2-5, with 10 bases that match TRBD2. The CDR3 sequence is 17 residues long. The trim removed 8 bases at V and 5 bases at J, leaving 17 bases unmatched. The V gene's germline CDR1 is SNHLY and CDR2 FYNNEI. The DNA of the CDR3 is TGTGCCAGCCGACCTCCGCAGCGGGGGGGCTTAGGTGAGACCCAGTACTTC. This translates into CASRPPQRGGLGETQYF.

The gene calls are TRBV25-1 and TRBJ2-7, with no clear D. CDR1 is MGHDK, CDR2 SYGVNS, per germline. CDR3 length: 15 amino acids. V was shortened by 3 bases and J by 0 bases, with 12 bases between the two germline ends. DNA for the CDR3: TGTGCCAGCAGTGATACGGGCCGAAACTCCTACGAGCAGTACTTC. Its protein is CASSDTGRNSYEQYF.

There are many counts of this clonotype. The chain is built from TRBV7-9 and TRBJ2-1, with no clear D. The CDR3 sequence is 14 residues long. In germline, CDR1 is SEHNR, CDR2 FQNEAQ (reference sequence). V lost 2 bases, J lost 5 bases, and 10 bases lay in between. The CDR3: CASSLSIPDNEQFF. The CDR3, as DNA: TGTGCCAGCAGCTTATCTATACCGGACAATGAGCAGTTCTTC.

The genes are TRBV7-9 and TRBJ2-7; D is perhaps TRBD1 (5 bases). V was cut by 3 bases and J by 1 base, with 10 bases left in between. CDR1 is SEHNR and CDR2 is FQNEAQ in the germline V gene (reference sequence). The CDR3 is 14 residues long. CDR3 DNA: TGTGCCAGCAGCTTGTGGGGCAGGTCCTACGAGCAGTACTTC. This gives the protein CASSLWGRSYEQYF.

This clonotype has more than one count but fewer than ten. The chain links TRBV2 to TRBJ2-1; weak D call: TRBD2 (5 bases). The germline V gene has CDR1 SNHLY and CDR2 FYNNEI. The V gene lost 4 bases and the J gene lost 3 bases, with 7 bases spanning the gap. The CDR3 is made up of 13 amino acids. The CDR3 sequence is CASSGRGYNEQFF. The CDR3 DNA is TGTGCCAGCAGTGGCCGGGGCTACAATGAGCAGTTCTTC.

This clonotype was counted many times. The V gene is TRBV5-6, the J gene TRBJ1-2, with D unresolved. This CDR3 spans 15 amino acids. V was shortened by 4 bases and J by 2 bases, with 15 bases between the two germline ends. CDR1 and CDR2 (germline): SGHDT, YYEEEE. In nucleotides, the CDR3 is TGTGCCAGCAGCAAACCGGAAACAGCGAACTATGGCTACACCTTC. Residues: CASSKPETANYGYTF.

The chain combines TRBV6-5 with TRBJ2-2; a weak D match, TRBD1 (5 bases). The CDR3 covers 17 residues. V was trimmed by 1 base and J by 6 bases, leaving 18 bases between them. CDR1 is MNHEY, CDR2 SVGAGI, per germline. In DNA, the CDR3 is TGTGCCAGCAGTTACTTCGTTGGTGGGGCAGGTGCCGGGGAGCTGTTTTTT. The encoded protein is CASSYFVGGAGAGELFF.

The rearrangement joins TRBV7-2 to TRBJ2-5; 7 bases are shared with TRBD2. V gave up 5 bases and J gave up 1 base; unmatched junction bases: 4. CDR3 size: 14 residues. The germline CDR1 and CDR2 sequences are SGHTA and FQGNSA. In nucleotides, the CDR3 is TGTGCCAGCAGCCAACGGACTAGCCAAGAGACCCAGTACTTC. Amino acid sequence: CASSQRTSQETQYF.

The chain combines TRBV13 with TRBJ2-7; 8 bases align to TRBD1. The germline CDR1 and CDR2 sequences are PRHDT and FYEKMQ (reference sequence). CDR3 length: 15 residues. The J segment lost 0 bases and the V segment lost 5 bases, leaving 6 bases of the junction unmatched. Here the CDR3 reads CASSRGQVSSYEQYF. CDR3 bases: TGTGCCAGCAGCCGGGGACAGGTGAGCTCCTACGAGCAGTACTTC.

The J gene is TRBJ1-6, the V gene TRBV10-3; 7 bases agree with TRBD1. CDR1 and CDR2 from the germline V gene are ENHRY and SYGVKD. The V segment lost 1 base and the J segment 14 bases; nucleotides outside the gene matches: 5. The CDR3 sequence is 13 residues long. CDR3 bases: TGTGCCATCAGTGAGTTAGAGGGGACAGCCCTCCACTTT. Protein: CAISELEGTALHF.

The V call is TRBV7-6, the J call TRBJ1-1; unclear D gene. Germline assignment: CDR1 SGHVS and CDR2 FNYEAQ. V lost 5 bases to trimming and J lost 7 bases, with 11 bases between them. The CDR3 has 12 amino acids. In nucleotides, the CDR3 is TGTGCCAGCAGCCCAAATGCAGATGAAGCTTTCTTT. Its protein product is CASSPNADEAFF.

Comment on this clonotype: At one end, the junction sequence differs from germline, possibly due to a read error. The chain is built from TRBV10-3 and TRBJ2-7, with 7 bases identical to TRBD2. This CDR3 spans 13 amino acids. Germline assignment: CDR1 ENHRY and CDR2 SYGVKD. Written as DNA, the CDR3 is TGTGCCATCAGTGAGAACCGGCGGGAGATCGAAAGCTTC. It specifies CAISENRREIESF.

V and J are TRBV5-8 and TRBJ2-1; 10 bases map to TRBD1. V trimming: 3 bases; J trimming: 6 bases; junction bases outside the gene matches: 6. Per the germline V gene, CDR1 is SGHTS and CDR2 is YDEGEE. CDR3 length: 15 amino acids. The CDR3 region is CASSSGQGGFNEQFF. The DNA of the CDR3 is TGTGCCAGCAGCTCTGGACAGGGGGGGTTCAATGAGCAGTTCTTC.

On this clonotype itself: Its ends do not fully match the called genes, so a read error is possible. The chain links TRBV28 to TRBJ1-2; D unclear. The CDR3 covers 12 residues. The germline gives CDR1 MDHEN, CDR2 SYDVKM. Here the CDR3 DNA reads TGTGCCAGCAGTTTGGCCGACTATGGCTGCACCTTC. It translates to CASSLADYGCTF.

The table lists this clonotype with many counts. The V gene is TRBV4-2, the J gene TRBJ2-7; 9 positions agree with TRBD1. The CDR3 runs 13 residues. After removal of 10 bases from V and 2 bases from J, the junction contained 6 bases not matched to a gene. CDR1 is LGHNA and CDR2 is YNFKEQ in the germline V gene. CDR3 bases: TGTGCCACCACACAGGGGGCTGCCTACGAGCAGTACTTC. This encodes CATTQGAAYEQYF.

This chain uses TRBV19 with TRBJ1-2, with a tentative D call TRBD1 (5 bases). The V gene lost 0 bases and the J gene lost 5 bases, with 10 bases spanning the gap. The germline gives CDR1 LNHDA, CDR2 SQIVND (reference sequence). The CDR3 contains 14 residues. The CDR3 loop is CASSIDLGGYGYTF. Here the CDR3 DNA reads TGTGCCAGTAGTATAGATCTGGGGGGATATGGCTACACCTTC. Filled out from reference TRBV19 and TRBJ1-2, the complete variable domain reads DGGITQSPKYLFRKEGQNVTLSCEQNLNHDAMYWYRQDPGQGLRLIYYSQIVNDFQKGDIAEGYSVSREKKESFPLTVTSAQKNPTAFYLCASSIDLGGYGYTFGSGTRLTVV.

About this clonotype: This sequence may be a read error, since a much larger clone differs from it by one base. This sequence joins TRBV7-2 and TRBJ2-2, with 8 bases fitting TRBD1. The CDR3 has 15 amino acids. CDR1 SGHTA and CDR2 FQGNSA come from the germline V gene. V lost 5 bases to trimming and J lost 6 bases; unmatched junction nucleotides: 8. The CDR3 DNA reads as TGTGCCAGCAGCCAGCAGGGGGCTTGGGCCGGGGAGCTGTTTTTT. Translating gives CASSQQGAWAGELFF.

This clonotype was seen more than once but under ten times. This clone may be a read error of a much larger clone one base away. This chain links TRBV7-9 with TRBJ1-3; D is undetermined. Germline CDR1 and CDR2: SEHNR and FQNEAQ (reference sequence). The CDR3 spans 16 residues. CDR3: CASSPGEGAGGNAIYF. The CDR3 DNA is TGTGCCAGCAGCCCCGGCGAGGGCGCGGGTGGAAACGCCATATATTTT. Full variable domain (missing parts from reference TRBV7-9 and TRBJ1-3): DTGVSQNPRHKITKRGQNVTFRCDPISEHNRLYWYRQTLGQGPEFLTYFQNEAQLEKSRLLSDRFSAERPKGSFSTLEIQRTEQGDSAMYLCASSPGEGAGGNAIYFGEGSWLTVV.

At least ten counts were recorded for this clonotype. The chain is built from TRBV5-1 and TRBJ2-7; TRBD2 agrees at 12 bases. The CDR3 contains 18 residues. V dropped 0 bases and J dropped 3; count of bases not matched to a gene: 10. The germline V gene has CDR1 SGHRS and CDR2 YFSETQ. CDR3 DNA sequence: TGCGCCAGCAGCTTGGGACTAGCGGGGGAAGCCCCCGACTACGAGCAGTACTTC. Its translation is CASSLGLAGEAPDYEQYF.

This clonotype was counted many times. This chain uses TRBV9 with TRBJ2-2; no clear D gene. The germline CDR1 and CDR2 sequences are SGDLS and YYNGEE. The CDR3 extends over 12 amino acids. The germline V and J ends were trimmed by 0 bases and 6 bases, with 3 bases remaining between them. Here the CDR3 reads CASSVVAGELFF. The CDR3 nucleotides read TGTGCCAGCAGCGTAGTGGCCGGGGAGCTGTTTTTT. The full variable domain, rest sourced from reference TRBV9 and TRBJ2-2, is DSGVTQTPKHLITATGQRVTLRCSPRSGDLSVYWYQQSLDQGLQFLIQYYNGEERAKGNILERFSAQQFPDLHSELNLSSLELGDSALYFCASSVVAGELFFGEGSRLTVL.

Concerning this clonotype: Given a much more abundant clone one base away, this may be a read error. This chain connects TRBV19 to TRBJ2-1; TRBD1 matches at 8 bases. Germline loops: CDR1 LNHDA, CDR2 SQIVND (reference sequence). This CDR3 contains 15 residues. CDR3 region: CASSIRQGLYNEQLF. In nucleotides, the CDR3 is TGTGCCAGTAGTATTAGACAGGGGCTCTACAATGAGCAGCTCTTC.

This clonotype appeared a few times. The chain uses TRBV20-1 and TRBJ2-6; 12 bases match TRBD2. The germline V gene encodes CDR1 DFQATT and CDR2 SNEGSKA (reference sequence). The CDR3 contains 17 residues. J was trimmed by 4 bases and V by 4 bases; bases with no gene match: 8. CDR3 loop: CSAMGLAGGLGANVLTF. The CDR3 region has the DNA TGCAGTGCTATGGGCCTAGCGGGGGGGCTGGGGGCCAACGTCCTGACTTTC.

This chain joins TRBV6-5 and TRBJ2-2; D may be TRBD1 (5 bases). The V end was cut by 4 bases, the J end by 7 bases, with 13 bases between. Germline CDR1 MNHEY, CDR2 SVGAGI. This CDR3 has 14 residues. CDR3 DNA: TGTGCCAGCAGTTTAGTAGGGGAAGGCGGGGAGCTGTTTTTT. Protein sequence: CASSLVGEGGELFF.